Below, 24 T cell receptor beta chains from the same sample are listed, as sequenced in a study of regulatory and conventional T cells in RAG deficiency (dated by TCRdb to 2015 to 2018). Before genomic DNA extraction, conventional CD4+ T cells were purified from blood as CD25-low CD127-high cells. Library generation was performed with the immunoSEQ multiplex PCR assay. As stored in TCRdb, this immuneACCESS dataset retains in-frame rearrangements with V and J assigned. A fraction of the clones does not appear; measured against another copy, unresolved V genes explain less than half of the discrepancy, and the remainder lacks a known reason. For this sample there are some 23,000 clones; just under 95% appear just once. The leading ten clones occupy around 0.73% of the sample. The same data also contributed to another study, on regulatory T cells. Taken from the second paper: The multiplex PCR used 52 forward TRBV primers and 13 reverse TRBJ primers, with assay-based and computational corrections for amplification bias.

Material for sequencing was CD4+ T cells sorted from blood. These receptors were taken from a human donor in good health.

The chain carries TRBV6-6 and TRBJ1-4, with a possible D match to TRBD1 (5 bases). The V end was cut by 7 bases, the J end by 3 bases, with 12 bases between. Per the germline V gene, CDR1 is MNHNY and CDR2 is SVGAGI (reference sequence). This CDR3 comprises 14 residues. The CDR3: CASNMGGSNEKLFF. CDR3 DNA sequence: TGTGCCAGCAACATGGGGGGGTCTAATGAAAAACTGTTTTTT.

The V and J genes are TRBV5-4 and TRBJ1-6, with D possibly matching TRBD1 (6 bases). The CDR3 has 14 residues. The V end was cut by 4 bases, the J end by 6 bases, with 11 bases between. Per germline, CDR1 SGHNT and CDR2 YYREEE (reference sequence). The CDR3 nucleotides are TGTGCCAGCAGCGGCGGACAGTTTAATTCACCCCTCCACTTT. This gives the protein CASSGGQFNSPLHF.

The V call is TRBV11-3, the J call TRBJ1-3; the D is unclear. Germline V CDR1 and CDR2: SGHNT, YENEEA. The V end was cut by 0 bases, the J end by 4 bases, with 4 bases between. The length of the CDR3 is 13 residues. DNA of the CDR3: TGTGCCAGCAGCTTAGATAGCGGAAACACCATATATTTT. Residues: CASSLDSGNTIYF.

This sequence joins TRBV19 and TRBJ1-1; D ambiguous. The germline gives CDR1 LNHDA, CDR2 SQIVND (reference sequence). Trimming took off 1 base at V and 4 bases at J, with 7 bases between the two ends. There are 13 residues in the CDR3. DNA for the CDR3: TGTGCCAGTAGTATAGGGGTCCCCACTGAAGCTTTCTTT. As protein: CASSIGVPTEAFF.

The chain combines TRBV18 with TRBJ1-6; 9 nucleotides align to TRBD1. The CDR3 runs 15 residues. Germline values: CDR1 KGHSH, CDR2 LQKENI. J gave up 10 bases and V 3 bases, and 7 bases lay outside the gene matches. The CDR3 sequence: CASSPEQGAESPLHF. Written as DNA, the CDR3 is TGTGCCAGCTCACCCGAACAGGGGGCAGAGTCACCCCTCCACTTT.

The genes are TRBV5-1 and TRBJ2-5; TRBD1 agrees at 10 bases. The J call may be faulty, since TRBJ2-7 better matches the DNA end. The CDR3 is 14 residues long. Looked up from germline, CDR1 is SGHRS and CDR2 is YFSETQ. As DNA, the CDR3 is TGCGCCAGCAGCTTAGGACAGGGGGCCTACGAGCAGTACTTC. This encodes CASSLGQGAYEQYF.

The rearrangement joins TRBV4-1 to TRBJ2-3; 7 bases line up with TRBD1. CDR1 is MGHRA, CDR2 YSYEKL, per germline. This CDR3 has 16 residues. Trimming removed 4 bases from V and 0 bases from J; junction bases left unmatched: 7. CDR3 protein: CASSPQGQSSTDTQYF. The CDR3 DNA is TGCGCCAGCAGCCCCCAGGGACAGAGTAGCACAGATACGCAGTATTTT.

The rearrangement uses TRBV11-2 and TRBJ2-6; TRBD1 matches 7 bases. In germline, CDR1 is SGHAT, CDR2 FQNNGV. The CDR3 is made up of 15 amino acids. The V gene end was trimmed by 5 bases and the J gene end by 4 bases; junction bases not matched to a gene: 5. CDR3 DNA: TGTGCCAGCAGCCCACAGGGGACCGGGGCCAACGTCCTGACTTTC. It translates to CASSPQGTGANVLTF.

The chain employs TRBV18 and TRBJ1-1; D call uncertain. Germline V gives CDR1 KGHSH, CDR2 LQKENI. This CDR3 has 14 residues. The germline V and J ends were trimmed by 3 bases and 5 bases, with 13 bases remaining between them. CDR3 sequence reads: CASSPTAGKTEAFF. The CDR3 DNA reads TGTGCCAGCTCACCGACCGCGGGGAAGACTGAAGCTTTCTTT. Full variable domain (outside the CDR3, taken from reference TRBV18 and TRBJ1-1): NAGVMQNPRHLVRRRGQEARLRCSPMKGHSHVYWYRQLPEEGLKFMVYLQKENIIDESGMPKERFSAEFPKEGPSILRIQQVVRGDSAAYFCASSPTAGKTEAFFGQGTRLTVV.

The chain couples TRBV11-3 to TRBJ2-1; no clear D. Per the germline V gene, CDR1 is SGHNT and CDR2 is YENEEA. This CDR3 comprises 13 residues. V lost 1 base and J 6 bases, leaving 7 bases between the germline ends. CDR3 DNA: TGTGCCAGCAGCTTAGGTTTACTCAATGAGCAGTTCTTC. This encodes CASSLGLLNEQFF.

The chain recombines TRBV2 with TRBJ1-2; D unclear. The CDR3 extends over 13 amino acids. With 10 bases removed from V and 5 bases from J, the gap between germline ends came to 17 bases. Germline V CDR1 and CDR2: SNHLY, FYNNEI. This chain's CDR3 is CATRGGPLYGYTF. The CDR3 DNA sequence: TGTGCCACCCGCGGAGGACCTCTATATGGCTACACCTTC.

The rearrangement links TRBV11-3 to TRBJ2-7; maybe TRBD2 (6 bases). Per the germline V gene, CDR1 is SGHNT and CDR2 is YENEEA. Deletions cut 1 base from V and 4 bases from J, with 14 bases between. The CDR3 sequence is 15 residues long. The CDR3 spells CASSLGRGSGYEQYF. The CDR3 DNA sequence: TGTGCCAGCAGCTTAGGACGGGGGTCCGGATACGAGCAGTACTTC.

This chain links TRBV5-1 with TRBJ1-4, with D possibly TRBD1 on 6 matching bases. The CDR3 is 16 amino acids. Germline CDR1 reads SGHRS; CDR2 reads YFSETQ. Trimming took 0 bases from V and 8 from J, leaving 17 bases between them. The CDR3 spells CASSLAGQPGGEKLFF. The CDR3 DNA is TGCGCCAGCAGCTTGGCCGGACAGCCGGGAGGGGAAAAACTGTTTTTT.

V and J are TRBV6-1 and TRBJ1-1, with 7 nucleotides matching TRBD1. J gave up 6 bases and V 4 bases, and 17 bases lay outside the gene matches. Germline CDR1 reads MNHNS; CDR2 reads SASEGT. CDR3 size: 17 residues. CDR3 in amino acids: CASSGSRLTGLPAEAFF. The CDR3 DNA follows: TGTGCCAGCAGTGGATCTCGACTGACAGGGCTGCCGGCTGAAGCTTTCTTT.

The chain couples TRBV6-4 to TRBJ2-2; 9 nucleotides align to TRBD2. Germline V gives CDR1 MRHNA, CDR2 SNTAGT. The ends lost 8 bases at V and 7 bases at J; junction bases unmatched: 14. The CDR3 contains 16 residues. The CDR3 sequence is CASGVKLAGKNGELFF. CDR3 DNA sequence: TGTGCCAGCGGAGTTAAGCTAGCGGGAAAGAACGGGGAGCTGTTTTTT.

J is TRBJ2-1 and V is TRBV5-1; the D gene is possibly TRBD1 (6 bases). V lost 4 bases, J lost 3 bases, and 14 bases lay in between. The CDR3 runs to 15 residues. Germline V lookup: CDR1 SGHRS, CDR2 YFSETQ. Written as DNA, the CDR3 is TGCGCCAGCAGCCCTGACAGGCCCTACTACAATGAGCAGTTCTTC. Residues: CASSPDRPYYNEQFF.

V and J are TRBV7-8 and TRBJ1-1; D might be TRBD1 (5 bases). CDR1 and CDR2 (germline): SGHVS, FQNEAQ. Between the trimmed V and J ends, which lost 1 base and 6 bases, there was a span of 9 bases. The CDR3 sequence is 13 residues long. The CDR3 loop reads CASSLERGAEAFF. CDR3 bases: TGTGCCAGCAGCTTAGAGAGAGGGGCTGAAGCTTTCTTT.

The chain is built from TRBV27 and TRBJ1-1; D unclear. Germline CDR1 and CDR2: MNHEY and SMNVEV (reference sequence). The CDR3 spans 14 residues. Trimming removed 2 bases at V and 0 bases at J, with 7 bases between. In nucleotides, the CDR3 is TGTGCCAGCAGTTTAACCGGACTGAACACTGAAGCTTTCTTT. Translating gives CASSLTGLNTEAFF.

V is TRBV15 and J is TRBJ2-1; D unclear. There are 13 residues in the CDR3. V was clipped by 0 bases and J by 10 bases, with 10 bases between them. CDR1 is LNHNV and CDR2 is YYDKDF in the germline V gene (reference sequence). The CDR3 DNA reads TGTGCCACCAGCAGAGACCCGGGCAGGGAGCAGTTCTTC. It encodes CATSRDPGREQFF.

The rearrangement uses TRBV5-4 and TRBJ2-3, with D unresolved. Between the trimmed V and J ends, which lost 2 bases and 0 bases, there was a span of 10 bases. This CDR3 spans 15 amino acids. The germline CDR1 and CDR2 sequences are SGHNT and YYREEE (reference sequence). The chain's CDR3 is CASSFQLTSTDTQYF. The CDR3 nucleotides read TGTGCCAGCAGCTTTCAGCTAACTAGCACAGATACGCAGTATTTT.

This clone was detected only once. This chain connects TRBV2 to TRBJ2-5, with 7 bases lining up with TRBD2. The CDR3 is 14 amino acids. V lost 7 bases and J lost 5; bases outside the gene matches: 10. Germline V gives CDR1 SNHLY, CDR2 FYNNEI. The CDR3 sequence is CASTRDRGVETQYF. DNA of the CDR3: TGTGCCAGCACCAGGGACCGGGGGGTTGAGACCCAGTACTTC.

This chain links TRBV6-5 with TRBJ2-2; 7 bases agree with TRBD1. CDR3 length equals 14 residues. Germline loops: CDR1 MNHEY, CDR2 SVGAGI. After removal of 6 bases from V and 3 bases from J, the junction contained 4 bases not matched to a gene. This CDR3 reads CASSGTAYTGELFF. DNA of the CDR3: TGTGCCAGCAGCGGGACAGCCTACACCGGGGAGCTGTTTTTT.

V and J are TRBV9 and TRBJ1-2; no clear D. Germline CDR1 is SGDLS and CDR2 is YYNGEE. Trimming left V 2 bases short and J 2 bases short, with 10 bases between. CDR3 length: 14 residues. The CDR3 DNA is TGTGCCAGCAGCGTTATGGGCAGAAACTATGGCTACACCTTC. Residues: CASSVMGRNYGYTF. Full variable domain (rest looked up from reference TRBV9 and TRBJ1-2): DSGVTQTPKHLITATGQRVTLRCSPRSGDLSVYWYQQSLDQGLQFLIQYYNGEERAKGNILERFSAQQFPDLHSELNLSSLELGDSALYFCASSVMGRNYGYTFGSGTRLTVV.

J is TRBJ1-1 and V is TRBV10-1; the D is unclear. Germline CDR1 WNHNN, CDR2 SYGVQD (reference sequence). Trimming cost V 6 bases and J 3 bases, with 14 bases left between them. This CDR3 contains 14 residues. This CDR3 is CASSPSTVDTEAFF. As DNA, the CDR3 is TGCGCCAGCAGCCCTAGTACGGTCGACACTGAAGCTTTCTTT.